Listed here is a single T cell receptor (beta chain). Its antigen is currently unknown. The source of the sample is a study of cytomegalovirus exposure and HLA in healthy donors. Overall study results and limits: Subsequent analysis of the 120 or so validation repertoires found a tendency for first-cohort TCR clusters to co-occur.

TCRdb's table, derived via immunoSEQ multiplex PCR, lists solely in-frame clones and lacks some. The sample contains more than 95,000 clones, around 96% of which appear only once. With 0 bases removed from V and 3 bases from J, the gap between germline ends came to 15 bases. The CDR3 is 17 residues long. The germline CDR1 and CDR2 sequences are SGDLS and YYNGEE. The rearrangement joins TRBV9 to TRBJ2-2; perhaps TRBD2 as D (6 bases). The specimen sequenced was PBMCs. The sequence was obtained from a man in his late teens or twenties in good health and CMV-seronegative. The DNA for the CDR3 is TGTGCCAGCAGCGTAGCCCTCGTGGCGGGACACACCGGGGAGCTGTTTTTT. This encodes CASSVALVAGHTGELFF.